The rows below give T cell receptor beta chains drawn from one sample of a study of control samples from healthy donors and cancer patients. Measured with immunoSEQ multiplex PCR; TCRdb has only the in-frame clones, and not every one. The sample holds about 55,000 clones; 88% are singletons and the top ten take approximately 4%. The material sequenced was blood. The receptors originated from a man in his fifties in good health. The CDR3 runs from the conserved cysteine through the conserved F or W. The D gene is left open where the match is weak. Size is stated for part of the rows, as once, few or many counts, or as a class when the clone is expanded.

- TRBJ2-7 TRBV27 - CASSPLFYEQYF TGTGCCAGCAGTCCTCTTTTTTACGAGCAGTACTTC
- TRBJ1-2 TRBV7-6 - CASGPLANYGYTF TGTGCCAGCGGACCCCTAGCTAACTATGGCTACACCTTC
- TRBJ1-3 TRBV29-1 TRBD1 CSVGQGGNTIYF TGCAGCGTTGGACAGGGCGGAAACACCATATATTTT
- TRBJ1-4 TRBV7-9 TRBD1 CASSLGGRGQTEKLFF TGTGCCAGCAGCTTAGGTGGTAGGGGACAGACTGAAAAACTGTTTTTT
- TRBJ2-2 TRBV7-6 TRBD2 CASSLSPAGAVTGELFF TGTGCCAGCAGCTTGTCCCCGGCGGGAGCGGTCACCGGGGAGCTGTTTTTT
- TRBJ2-2 TRBV6-4 TRBD1 CASSRTGETGELFF TGTGCCAGCAGTCGGACAGGAGAGACCGGGGAGCTGTTTTTT
- TRBJ1-5 TRBV19 - CASSTTAYSNQPQHF TGTGCCAGTAGTACGACCGCATATAGCAATCAGCCCCAGCATTTT
- TRBJ1-5 TRBV12-3/TRBV12-4 - CASSFGDGPQHF TGTGCCAGCAGTTTTGGGGACGGGCCCCAGCATTTT
- TRBJ1-1 TRBV30 - CAWSVGYTEAFF TGTGCCTGGAGTGTAGGGTACACTGAAGCTTTCTTT
- TRBJ2-2 TRBV5-1 - CASSSPGNVAGELFF TGCGCCAGCAGCTCCCCAGGGAACGTGGCCGGGGAGCTGTTTTTT
few TRBJ2-1 TRBV7-9 - CASSLALGSQRQVQFF TGTGCCAGCAGCTTAGCTTTGGGGTCCCAACGACAGGTGCAGTTCTTC
- TRBJ2-2 TRBV6-6 TRBD2 CASSPSGISGELFF TGTGCCAGCTCCCCTAGCGGGATTTCCGGGGAGCTGTTTTTT
- TRBJ1-2 TRBV4-3 - CASSQDPGTGYGYTF TGCGCCAGCAGCCAAGATCCGGGAACAGGATATGGCTACACCTTC